This T cell receptor beta chain stems from a study of cytomegalovirus exposure and HLA in healthy donors. Study-wide results and caveats: For most subjects, TCR beta sequences were reported to predict HLA-A and HLA-B alleles with accuracy.

PCR employed 60 Vbeta and 13 Jbeta primers. The protocol was immunoSEQ multiplex PCR, while the TCRdb copy is restricted to in-frame clones and leaves out a portion. The sample yields around 190,000 clones, approximately 9.5% seen once. Details on this clone: Its antigen is not known.

The CDR3 consists of 16 residues. J lost 2 bases, V lost 1 base, and 3 bases had no gene match. The germline gives CDR1 LNHNV, CDR2 YYDKDF (reference sequence). This chain connects TRBV15 to TRBJ1-2, with 11 bases aligning to TRBD1. The material sequenced was PBMCs. The TCR was taken from a woman aged 25 to 39 in good health and CMV-seropositive. CDR3 nucleotide sequence: TGTGCCACCAGCAGAGGGACAGGGGGCGCAAACTATGGCTACACCTTC. This translates into CATSRGTGGANYGYTF.